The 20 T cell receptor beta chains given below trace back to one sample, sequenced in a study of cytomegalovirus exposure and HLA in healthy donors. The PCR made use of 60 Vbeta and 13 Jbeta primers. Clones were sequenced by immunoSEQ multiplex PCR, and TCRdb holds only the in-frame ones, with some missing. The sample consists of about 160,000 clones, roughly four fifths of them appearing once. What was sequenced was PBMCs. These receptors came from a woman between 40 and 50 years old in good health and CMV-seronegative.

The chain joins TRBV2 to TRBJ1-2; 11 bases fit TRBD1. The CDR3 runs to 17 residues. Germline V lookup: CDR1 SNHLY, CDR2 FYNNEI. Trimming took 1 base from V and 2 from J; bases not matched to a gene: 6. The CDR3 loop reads CASSEEGQGGLNYGYTF. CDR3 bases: TGTGCCAGCAGTGAAGAGGGACAGGGGGGACTGAACTATGGCTACACCTTC.

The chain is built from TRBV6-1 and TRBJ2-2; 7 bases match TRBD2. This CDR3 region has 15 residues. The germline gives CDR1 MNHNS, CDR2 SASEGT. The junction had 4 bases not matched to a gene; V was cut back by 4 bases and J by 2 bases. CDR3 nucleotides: TGTGCCAGCAGTGTGGGAGGGACCAACACCGGGGAGCTGTTTTTT. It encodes CASSVGGTNTGELFF.

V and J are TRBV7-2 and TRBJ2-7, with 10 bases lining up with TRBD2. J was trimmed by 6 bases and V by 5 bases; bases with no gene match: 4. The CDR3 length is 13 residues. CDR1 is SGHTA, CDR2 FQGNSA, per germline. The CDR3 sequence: CASSGRTSGEQYF. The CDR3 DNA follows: TGTGCCAGCAGCGGGCGGACTAGCGGCGAGCAGTACTTC.

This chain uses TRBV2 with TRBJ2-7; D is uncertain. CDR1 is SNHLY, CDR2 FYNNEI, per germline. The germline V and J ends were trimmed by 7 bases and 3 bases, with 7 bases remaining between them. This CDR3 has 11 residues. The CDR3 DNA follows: TGTGCCAGCACGGTTTTCTACGAGCAGTACTTC. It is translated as CASTVFYEQYF.

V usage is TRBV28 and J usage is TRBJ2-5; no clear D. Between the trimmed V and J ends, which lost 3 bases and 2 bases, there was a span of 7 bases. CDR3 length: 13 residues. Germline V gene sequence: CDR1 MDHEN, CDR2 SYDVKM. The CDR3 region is CASSFRWQETQYF. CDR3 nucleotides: TGTGCCAGCAGTTTTCGGTGGCAAGAGACCCAGTACTTC.

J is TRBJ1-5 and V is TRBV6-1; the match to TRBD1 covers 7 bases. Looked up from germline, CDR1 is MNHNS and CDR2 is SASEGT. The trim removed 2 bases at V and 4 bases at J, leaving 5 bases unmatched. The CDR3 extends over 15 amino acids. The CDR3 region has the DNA TGTGCCAGCAGTGAAAGGGGACAGTTAAATCAGCCCCAGCATTTT. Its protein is CASSERGQLNQPQHF.

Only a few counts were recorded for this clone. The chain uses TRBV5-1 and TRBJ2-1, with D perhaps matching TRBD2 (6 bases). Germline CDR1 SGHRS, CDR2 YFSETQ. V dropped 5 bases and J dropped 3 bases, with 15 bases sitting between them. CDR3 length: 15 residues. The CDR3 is CASSSGDLIYNEQFF. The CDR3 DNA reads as TGCGCCAGCAGTTCGGGGGACCTAATCTACAATGAGCAGTTCTTC.

The CDR3 DNA follows: TGTGCCAGCAGCTGGGGGGATTCGGCAACTAATGAAAAACTGTTTTTT. Encoded protein: CASSWGDSATNEKLFF. The chain uses TRBV5-5 and TRBJ1-4; tentatively, D is TRBD1 (5 bases). Germline V CDR1 and CDR2: SGHKS, YYEKEE (reference sequence). Between the trimmed V and J ends, which lost 3 bases and 0 bases, there was a span of 12 bases. The CDR3 extends over 16 amino acids.

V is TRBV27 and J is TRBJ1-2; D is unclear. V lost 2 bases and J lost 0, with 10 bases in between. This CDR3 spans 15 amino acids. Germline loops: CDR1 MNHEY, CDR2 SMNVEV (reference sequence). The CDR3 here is CASSLMGETNYGYTF. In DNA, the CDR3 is TGTGCCAGCAGTTTAATGGGCGAAACTAACTATGGCTACACCTTC.

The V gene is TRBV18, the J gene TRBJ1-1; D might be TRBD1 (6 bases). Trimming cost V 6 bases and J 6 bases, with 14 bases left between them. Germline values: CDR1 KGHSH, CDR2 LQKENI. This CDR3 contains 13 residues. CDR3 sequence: CASSPDRTPEAFF. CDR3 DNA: TGTGCCAGCTCCCCCGACAGGACTCCTGAAGCTTTCTTT.

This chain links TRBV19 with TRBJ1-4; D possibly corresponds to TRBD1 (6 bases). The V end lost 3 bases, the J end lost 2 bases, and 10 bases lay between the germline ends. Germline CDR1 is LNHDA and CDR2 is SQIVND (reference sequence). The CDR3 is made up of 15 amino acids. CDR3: CASSILQGTNEKLFF. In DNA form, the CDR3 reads TGTGCCAGTAGTATCCTGCAGGGGACTAATGAAAAACTGTTTTTT.

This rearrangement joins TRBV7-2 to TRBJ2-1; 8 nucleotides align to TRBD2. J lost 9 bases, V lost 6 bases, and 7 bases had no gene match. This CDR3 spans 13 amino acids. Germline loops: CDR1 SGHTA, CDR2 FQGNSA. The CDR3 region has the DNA TGTGCCAGCAGTCCGGGACTAGTTGGTGAGCAGTTCTTC. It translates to CASSPGLVGEQFF.

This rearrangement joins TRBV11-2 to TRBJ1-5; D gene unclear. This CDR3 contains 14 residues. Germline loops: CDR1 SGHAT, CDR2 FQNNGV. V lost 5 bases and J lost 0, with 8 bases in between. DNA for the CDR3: TGTGCCAGCAGCCGCGGTGATAGCAATCAGCCCCAGCATTTT. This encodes CASSRGDSNQPQHF.

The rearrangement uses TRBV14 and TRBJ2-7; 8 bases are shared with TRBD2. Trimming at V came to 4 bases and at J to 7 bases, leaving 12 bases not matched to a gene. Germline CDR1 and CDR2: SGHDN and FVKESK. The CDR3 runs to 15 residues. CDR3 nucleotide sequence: TGTGCCAGCAGCCTGGGACTAGTCAGACTCTGGGAGCAGTACTTC. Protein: CASSLGLVRLWEQYF.

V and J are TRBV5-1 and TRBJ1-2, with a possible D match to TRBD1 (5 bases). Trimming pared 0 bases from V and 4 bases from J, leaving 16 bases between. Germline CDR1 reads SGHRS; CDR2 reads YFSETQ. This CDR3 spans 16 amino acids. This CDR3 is CASSLEVGHQRYGYTF. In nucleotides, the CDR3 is TGCGCCAGCAGCTTGGAGGTAGGACACCAACGCTATGGCTACACCTTC.

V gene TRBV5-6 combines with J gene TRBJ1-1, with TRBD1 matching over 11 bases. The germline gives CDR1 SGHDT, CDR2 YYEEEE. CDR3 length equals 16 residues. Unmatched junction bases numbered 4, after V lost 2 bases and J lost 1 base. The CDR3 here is CASSFGQGAKNTEAFF. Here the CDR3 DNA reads TGTGCCAGCAGCTTCGGACAGGGGGCTAAGAACACTGAAGCTTTCTTT. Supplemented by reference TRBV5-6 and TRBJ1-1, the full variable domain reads DAGVTQSPTHLIKTRGQQVTLRCSPKSGHDTVSWYQQALGQGPQFIFQYYEEEERQRGNFPDRFSGHQFPNYSSELNVNALLLGDSALYLCASSFGQGAKNTEAFFGQGTRLTVV.

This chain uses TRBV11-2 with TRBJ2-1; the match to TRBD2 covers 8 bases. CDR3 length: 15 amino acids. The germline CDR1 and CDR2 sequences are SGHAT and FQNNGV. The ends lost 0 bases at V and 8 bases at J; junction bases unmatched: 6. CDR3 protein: CASSLDGTSFDEQFF. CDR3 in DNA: TGTGCCAGCAGCTTAGATGGGACTAGTTTCGATGAGCAGTTCTTC. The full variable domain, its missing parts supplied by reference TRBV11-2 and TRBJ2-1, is EAGVAQSPRYKIIEKRQSVAFWCNPISGHATLYWYQQILGQGPKLLIQFQNNGVVDDSQLPKDRFSAERLKGVDSTLKIQPAKLEDSAVYLCASSLDGTSFDEQFFGPGTRLTVL.

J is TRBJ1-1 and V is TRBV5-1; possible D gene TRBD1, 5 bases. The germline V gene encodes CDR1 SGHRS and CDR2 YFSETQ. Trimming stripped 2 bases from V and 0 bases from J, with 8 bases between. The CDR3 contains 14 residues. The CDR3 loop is CASSFRGLNTEAFF. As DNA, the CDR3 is TGCGCCAGCAGCTTTAGGGGTTTGAACACTGAAGCTTTCTTT.

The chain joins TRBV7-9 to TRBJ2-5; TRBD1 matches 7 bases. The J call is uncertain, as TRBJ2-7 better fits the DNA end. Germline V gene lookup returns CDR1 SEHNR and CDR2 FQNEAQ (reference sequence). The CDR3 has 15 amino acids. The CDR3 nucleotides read TGTGCCAGCAGCTTATTACAGGGGTCAACCTACGAGCAGTACTTC. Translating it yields CASSLLQGSTYEQYF.

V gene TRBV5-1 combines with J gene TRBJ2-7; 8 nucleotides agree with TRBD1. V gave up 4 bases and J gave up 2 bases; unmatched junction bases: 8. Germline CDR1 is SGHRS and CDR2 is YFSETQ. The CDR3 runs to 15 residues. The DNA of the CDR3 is TGCGCCAGCAGCCCCCGGACAGGGCGCACCTACGAGCAGTACTTC. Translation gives CASSPRTGRTYEQYF.